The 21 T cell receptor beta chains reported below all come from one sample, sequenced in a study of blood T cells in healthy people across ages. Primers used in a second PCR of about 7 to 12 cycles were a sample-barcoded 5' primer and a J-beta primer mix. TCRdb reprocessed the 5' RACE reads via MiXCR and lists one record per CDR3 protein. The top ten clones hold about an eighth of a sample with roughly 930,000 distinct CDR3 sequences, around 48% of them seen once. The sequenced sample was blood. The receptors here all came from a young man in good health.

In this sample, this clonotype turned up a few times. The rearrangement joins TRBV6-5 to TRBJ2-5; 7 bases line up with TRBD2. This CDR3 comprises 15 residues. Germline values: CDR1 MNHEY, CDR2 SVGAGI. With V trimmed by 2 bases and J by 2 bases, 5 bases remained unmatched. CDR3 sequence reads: CASSYLGGLQETQYF. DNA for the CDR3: TGTGCCAGCAGTTACCTGGGGGGACTACAAGAGACCCAGTACTTC.

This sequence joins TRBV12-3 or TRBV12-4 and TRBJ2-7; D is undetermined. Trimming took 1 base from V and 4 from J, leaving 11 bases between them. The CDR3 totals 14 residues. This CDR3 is CASSLGGSQYEQYF. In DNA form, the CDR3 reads TGTGCCAGCAGTTTAGGAGGTTCCCAGTACGAGCAGTACTTC.

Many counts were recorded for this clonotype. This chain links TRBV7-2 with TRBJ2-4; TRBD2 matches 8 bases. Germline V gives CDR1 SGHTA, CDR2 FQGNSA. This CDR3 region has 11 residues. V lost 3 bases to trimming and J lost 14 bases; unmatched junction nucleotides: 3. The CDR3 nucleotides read TGTGCCAGCAGCTTGGGACTAGTGGAGTACTTC. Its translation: CASSLGLVEYF.

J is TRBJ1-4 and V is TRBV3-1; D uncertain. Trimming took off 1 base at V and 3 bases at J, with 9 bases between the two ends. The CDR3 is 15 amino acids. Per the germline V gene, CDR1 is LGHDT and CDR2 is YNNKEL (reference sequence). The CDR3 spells CASSQGRTPNEKLFF. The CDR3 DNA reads TGTGCCAGCAGCCAAGGGAGAACTCCTAATGAAAAACTGTTTTTT.

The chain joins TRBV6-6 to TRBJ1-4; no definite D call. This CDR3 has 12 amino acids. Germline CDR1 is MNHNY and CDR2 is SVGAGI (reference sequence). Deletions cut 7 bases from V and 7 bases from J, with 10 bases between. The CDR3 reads CASTTTPEKLFF. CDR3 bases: TGTGCCAGCACCACGACACCTGAAAAACTGTTTTTT.

This CDR3 is CASSYTSGANEQFF. CDR3 DNA: TGCGCCAGCAGCTATACATCAGGGGCCAATGAGCAGTTCTTC. The chain uses TRBV5-1 and TRBJ2-1; D might be TRBD1 (6 bases). V was shortened by 3 bases and J by 6 bases, with 13 bases between the two germline ends. The CDR3 spans 14 residues. Germline CDR1 is SGHRS and CDR2 is YFSETQ.

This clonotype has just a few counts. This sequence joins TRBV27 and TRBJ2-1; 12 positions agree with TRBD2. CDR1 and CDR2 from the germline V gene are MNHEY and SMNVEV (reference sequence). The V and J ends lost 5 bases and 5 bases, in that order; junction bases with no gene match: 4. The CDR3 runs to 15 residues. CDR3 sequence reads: CASSRLAGVNNEQFF. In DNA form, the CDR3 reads TGTGCCAGCAGTCGACTAGCGGGGGTGAACAATGAGCAGTTCTTC.

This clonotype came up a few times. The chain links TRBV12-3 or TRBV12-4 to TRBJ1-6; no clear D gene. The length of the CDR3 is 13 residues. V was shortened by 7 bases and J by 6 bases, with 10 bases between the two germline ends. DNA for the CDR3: TGTGCCAGCACCCTTCAGATTAATTCACCCCTCCACTTT. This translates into CASTLQINSPLHF.

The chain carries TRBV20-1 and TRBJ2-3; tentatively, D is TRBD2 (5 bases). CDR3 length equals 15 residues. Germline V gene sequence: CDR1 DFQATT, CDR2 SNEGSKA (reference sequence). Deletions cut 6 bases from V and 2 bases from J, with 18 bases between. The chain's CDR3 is CSAQKAEVPTDTQYF. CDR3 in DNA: TGCAGTGCACAGAAAGCGGAAGTACCCACAGATACGCAGTATTTT.

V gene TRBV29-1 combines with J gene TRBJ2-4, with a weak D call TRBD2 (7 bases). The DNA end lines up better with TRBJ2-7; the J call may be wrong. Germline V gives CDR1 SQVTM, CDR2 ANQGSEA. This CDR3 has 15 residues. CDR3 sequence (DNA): TGCAGCGCCAAGGGAGTCCGGGGGGCCGACTACGAGCAGTACTTC. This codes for CSAKGVRGADYEQYF.

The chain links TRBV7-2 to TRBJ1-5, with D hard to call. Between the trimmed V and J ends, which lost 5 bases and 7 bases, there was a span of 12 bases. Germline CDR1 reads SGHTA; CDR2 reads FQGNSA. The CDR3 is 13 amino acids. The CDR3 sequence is CTSSERQEQPQHF. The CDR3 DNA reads TGTACCAGCAGCGAGCGCCAGGAGCAGCCCCAGCATTTT.

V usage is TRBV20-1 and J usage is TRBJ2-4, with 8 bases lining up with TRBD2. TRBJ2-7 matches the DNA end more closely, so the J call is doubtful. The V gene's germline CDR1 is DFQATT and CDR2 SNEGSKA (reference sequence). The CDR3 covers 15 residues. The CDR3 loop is CSARDSGGGLGEQYF. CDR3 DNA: TGCAGTGCTAGAGATTCCGGGGGGGGCCTAGGCGAGCAGTACTTC.

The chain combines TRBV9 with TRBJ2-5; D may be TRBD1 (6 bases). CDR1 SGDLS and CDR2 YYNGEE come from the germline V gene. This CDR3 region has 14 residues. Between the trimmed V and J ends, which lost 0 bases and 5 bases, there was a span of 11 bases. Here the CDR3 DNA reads TGTGCCAGCAGCGTAGGGGGACAAGTTGAGACCCAGTACTTC. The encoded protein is CASSVGGQVETQYF.

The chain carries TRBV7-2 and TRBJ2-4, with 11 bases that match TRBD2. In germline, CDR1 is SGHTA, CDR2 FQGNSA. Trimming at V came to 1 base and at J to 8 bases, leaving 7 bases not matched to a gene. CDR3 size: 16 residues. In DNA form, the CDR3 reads TGTGCCAGCAGCTTAGGACTAGCGGGGTCCGGGGACATTCAGTACTTC. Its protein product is CASSLGLAGSGDIQYF.

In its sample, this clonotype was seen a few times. The CDR3 reads CASSLRGRGEQFF. The CDR3 DNA sequence: TGTGCCAGCAGCCTCAGAGGACGTGGTGAGCAGTTCTTC. The rearrangement joins TRBV12-3 or TRBV12-4 to TRBJ2-1; D ambiguous. Deletions cut 6 bases from V and 9 bases from J, with 15 bases between. The CDR3 consists of 13 residues.

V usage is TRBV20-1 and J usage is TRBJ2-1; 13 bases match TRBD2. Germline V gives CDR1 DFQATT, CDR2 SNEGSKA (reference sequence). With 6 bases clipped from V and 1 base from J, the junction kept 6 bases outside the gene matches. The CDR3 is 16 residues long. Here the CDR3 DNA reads TGCAGTGCCAAGGGACTAGCGGGGTCTTCCTACAATGAGCAGTTCTTC. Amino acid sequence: CSAKGLAGSSYNEQFF.

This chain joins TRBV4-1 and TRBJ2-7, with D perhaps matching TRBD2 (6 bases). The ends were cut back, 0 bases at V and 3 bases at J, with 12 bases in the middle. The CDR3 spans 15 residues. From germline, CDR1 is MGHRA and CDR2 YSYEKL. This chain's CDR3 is CASSQEDGGYYEQYF. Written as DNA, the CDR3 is TGCGCCAGCAGCCAAGAGGACGGGGGATACTACGAGCAGTACTTC.

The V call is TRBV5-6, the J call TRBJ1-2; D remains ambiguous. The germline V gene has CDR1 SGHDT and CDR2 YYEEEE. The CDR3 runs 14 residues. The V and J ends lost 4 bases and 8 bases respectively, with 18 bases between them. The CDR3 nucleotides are TGTGCCAGCAGCGTGGAAGGGAGGCGCGGAGGCTACACCTTC. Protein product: CASSVEGRRGGYTF.

CDR3 loop: CASSSPAGGPISGEQFF. DNA for the CDR3: TGTGCCAGCAGTTCCCCAGCGGGAGGGCCTATTAGTGGTGAGCAGTTCTTC. The J gene is TRBJ2-1, the V gene TRBV6-6, with 10 nucleotides matching TRBD2. Germline V gives CDR1 MNHNY, CDR2 SVGAGI (reference sequence). This CDR3 is 17 amino acids long. The V gene end was trimmed by 4 bases and the J gene end by 9 bases; junction bases not matched to a gene: 15.

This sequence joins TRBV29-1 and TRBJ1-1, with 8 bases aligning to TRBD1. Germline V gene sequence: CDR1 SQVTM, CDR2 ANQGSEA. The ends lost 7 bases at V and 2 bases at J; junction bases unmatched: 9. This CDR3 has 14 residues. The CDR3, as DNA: TGCAGCGCCCGAGGACAGGGATCAAACACTGAAGCTTTCTTT. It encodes CSARGQGSNTEAFF.

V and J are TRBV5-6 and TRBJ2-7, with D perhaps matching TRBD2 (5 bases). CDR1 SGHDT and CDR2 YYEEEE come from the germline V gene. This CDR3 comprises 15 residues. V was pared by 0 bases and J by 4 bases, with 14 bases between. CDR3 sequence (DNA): TGTGCCAGCAGCTTGGAGCGGCACAATCGGTACGAGCAGTACTTC. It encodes CASSLERHNRYEQYF.